This T cell receptor (beta chain) originates from a study of OX40 agonist ivuxolimab in advanced cancers. Study at large: Patients received ivuxolimab, an agonistic anti-OX40 (CD134) antibody. Study-wide results and limits: Among T cells, CD8+ cells averaged more expanded clones than CD4+ cells. Among the lowest peripheral clonal expansion occurred in 0.1-3.0 mg/kg partial responders.

CDR3 length: 17 amino acids. Germline V gene lookup returns CDR1 SEHNR and CDR2 FQNEAQ (reference sequence). Trimming shortened V by 1 base and J by 1 base, and 16 bases separated the two germline ends. A remark on this clone: Its antigen is currently unknown. Other DNA sequences in the sample encode the same CDR3.

Clones were sequenced by immunoSEQ multiplex PCR, and TCRdb holds only the in-frame ones, with some missing. The sample lists approximately 52,000 clones; less than 85% were seen once. The material was CD4+ or CD8+ T cells sorted from blood, obtained in a trial of the OX40 agonist ivuxolimab. The TCR comes from an adult with an advanced solid tumor such as melanoma, head and neck, liver or kidney cancer. The chain couples TRBV7-9 to TRBJ1-1; TRBD1 is a possible D gene (6 bases). CDR3 in amino acids: CASSLVAGGRGNTEAFF. In nucleotides, the CDR3 is TGTGCCAGCAGCTTAGTGGCTGGGGGCAGGGGGAACACTGAAGCTTTCTTT. Supplemented by reference TRBV7-9 and TRBJ1-1, the full variable domain reads DTGVSQNPRHKITKRGQNVTFRCDPISEHNRLYWYRQTLGQGPEFLTYFQNEAQLEKSRLLSDRFSAERPKGSFSTLEIQRTEQGDSAMYLCASSLVAGGRGNTEAFFGQGTRLTVV.